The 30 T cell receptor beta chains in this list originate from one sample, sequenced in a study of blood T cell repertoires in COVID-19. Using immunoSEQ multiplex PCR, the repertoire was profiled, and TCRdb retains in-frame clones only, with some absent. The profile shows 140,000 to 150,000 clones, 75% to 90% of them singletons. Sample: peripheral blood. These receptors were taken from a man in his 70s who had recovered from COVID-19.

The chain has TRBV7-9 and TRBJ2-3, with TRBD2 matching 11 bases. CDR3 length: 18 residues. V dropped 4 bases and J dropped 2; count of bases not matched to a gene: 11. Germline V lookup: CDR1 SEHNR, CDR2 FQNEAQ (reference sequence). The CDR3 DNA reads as TGTGCCAGCAGCTCTCCACCCTTTAGCGGGAGGGCCACAGATACGCAGTATTTT. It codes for CASSSPPFSGRATDTQYF.

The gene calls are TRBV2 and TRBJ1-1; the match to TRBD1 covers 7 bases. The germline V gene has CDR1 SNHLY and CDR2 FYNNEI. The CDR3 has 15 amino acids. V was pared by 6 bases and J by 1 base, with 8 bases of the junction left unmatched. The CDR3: CASRPLQGRNTEAFF. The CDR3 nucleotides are TGTGCCAGCAGACCCTTACAGGGGCGGAACACTGAAGCTTTCTTT.

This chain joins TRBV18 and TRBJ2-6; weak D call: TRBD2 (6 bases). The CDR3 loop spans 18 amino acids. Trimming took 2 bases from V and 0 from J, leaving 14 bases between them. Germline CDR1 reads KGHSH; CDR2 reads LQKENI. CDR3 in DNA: TGTGCCAGCTCACCAGTGGCGGGAAGGCCCTCTGGGGCCAACGTCCTGACTTTC. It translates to CASSPVAGRPSGANVLTF.

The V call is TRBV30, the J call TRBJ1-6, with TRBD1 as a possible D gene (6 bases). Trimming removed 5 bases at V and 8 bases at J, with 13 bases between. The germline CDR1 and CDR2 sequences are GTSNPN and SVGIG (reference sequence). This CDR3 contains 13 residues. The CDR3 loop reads CAWLDSADSPLHF. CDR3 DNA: TGTGCCTGGTTGGACAGTGCGGATTCACCCCTCCACTTT.

CDR3 nucleotide sequence: TGTGCCAGCAGCCAAGACTTCGGACAGCAGCATTTT. Its protein product is CASSQDFGQQHF. The genes are TRBV3-1 (or the pseudogene TRBV3-2) and TRBJ1-5; D might be TRBD1 (6 bases). V lost 0 bases to trimming and J lost 13 bases, with 10 bases between them. This CDR3 spans 12 amino acids. Per the germline V gene, CDR1 is LGHDT and CDR2 is YNNKEL (reference sequence).

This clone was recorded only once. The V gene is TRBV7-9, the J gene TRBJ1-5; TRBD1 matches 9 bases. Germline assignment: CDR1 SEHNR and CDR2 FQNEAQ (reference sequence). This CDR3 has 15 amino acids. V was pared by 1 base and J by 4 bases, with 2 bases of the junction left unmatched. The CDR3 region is CASSLDGTGNQPQHF. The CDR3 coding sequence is TGTGCCAGCAGCTTAGATGGGACAGGGAATCAGCCCCAGCATTTT.

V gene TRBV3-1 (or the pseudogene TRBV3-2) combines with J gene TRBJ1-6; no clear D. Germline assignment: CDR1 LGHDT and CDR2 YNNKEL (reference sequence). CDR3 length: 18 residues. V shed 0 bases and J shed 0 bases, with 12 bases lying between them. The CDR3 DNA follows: TGTGCCAGCAGCCAAGAGGTCGAGAGGAGCTCCTATAATTCACCCCTCCACTTT. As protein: CASSQEVERSSYNSPLHF.

CDR3 region: CASSVWSGELFF. Written as DNA, the CDR3 is TGTGCCAGCAGCGTATGGAGCGGGGAGCTGTTTTTT. The V and J genes are TRBV9 and TRBJ2-2; D gene ambiguous. Germline lookup yields CDR1 SGDLS and CDR2 YYNGEE. Trimming shortened V by 1 base and J by 7 bases, and 5 bases separated the two germline ends. This CDR3 region has 12 residues.

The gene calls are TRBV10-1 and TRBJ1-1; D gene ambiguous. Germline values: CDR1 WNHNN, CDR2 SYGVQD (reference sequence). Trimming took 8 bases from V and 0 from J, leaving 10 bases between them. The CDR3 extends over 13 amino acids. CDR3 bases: TGCGCCAGCCGGAAGGAGATGAACACTGAAGCTTTCTTT. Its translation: CASRKEMNTEAFF.

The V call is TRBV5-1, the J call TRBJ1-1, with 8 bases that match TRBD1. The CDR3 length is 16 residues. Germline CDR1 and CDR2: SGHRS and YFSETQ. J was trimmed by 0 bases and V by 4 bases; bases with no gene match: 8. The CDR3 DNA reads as TGCGCCAGCAGCCTAAGGACAGGGCCCATGAACACTGAAGCTTTCTTT. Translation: CASSLRTGPMNTEAFF.

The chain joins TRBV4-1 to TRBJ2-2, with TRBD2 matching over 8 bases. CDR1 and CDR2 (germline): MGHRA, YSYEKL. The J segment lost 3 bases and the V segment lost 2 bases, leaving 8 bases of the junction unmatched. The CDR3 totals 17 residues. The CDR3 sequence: CASSQYAGTRYTGELFF. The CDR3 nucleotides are TGCGCCAGCAGCCAATACGCGGGGACTAGATACACCGGGGAGCTGTTTTTT.

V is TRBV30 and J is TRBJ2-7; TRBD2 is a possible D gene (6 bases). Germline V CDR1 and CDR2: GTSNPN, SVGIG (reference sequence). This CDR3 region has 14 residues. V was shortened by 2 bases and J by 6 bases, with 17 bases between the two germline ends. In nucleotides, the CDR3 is TGTGCCTGGAGTTGGAGGGTAGGGGATCTCGAGCAGTACTTC. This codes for CAWSWRVGDLEQYF.

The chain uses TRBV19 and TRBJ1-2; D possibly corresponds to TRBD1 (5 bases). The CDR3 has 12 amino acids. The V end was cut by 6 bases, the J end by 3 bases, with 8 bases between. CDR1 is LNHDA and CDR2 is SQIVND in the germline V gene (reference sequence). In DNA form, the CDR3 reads TGTGCCAGTAGCGGGGGGGACTATGGCTACACCTTC. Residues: CASSGGDYGYTF.

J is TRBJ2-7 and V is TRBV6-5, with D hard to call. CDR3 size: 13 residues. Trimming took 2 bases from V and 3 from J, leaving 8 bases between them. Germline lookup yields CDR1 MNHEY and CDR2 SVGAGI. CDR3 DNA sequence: TGTGCCAGCAGTTACGAACAGAACTACGAGCAGTACTTC. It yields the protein CASSYEQNYEQYF.

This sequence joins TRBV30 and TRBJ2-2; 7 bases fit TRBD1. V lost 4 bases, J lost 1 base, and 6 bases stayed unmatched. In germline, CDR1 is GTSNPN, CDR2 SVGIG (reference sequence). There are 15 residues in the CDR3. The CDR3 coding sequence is TGTGCCTGGATCCCGACAGGGAGGAACACCGGGGAGCTGTTTTTT. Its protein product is CAWIPTGRNTGELFF. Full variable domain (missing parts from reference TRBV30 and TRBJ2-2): SQTIHQWPATLVQPVGSPLSLECTVEGTSNPNLYWYRQAAGRGLQLLFYSVGIGQISSEVPQNLSASRPQDRQFILSSKKLLLSDSGFYLCAWIPTGRNTGELFFGEGSRLTVL.

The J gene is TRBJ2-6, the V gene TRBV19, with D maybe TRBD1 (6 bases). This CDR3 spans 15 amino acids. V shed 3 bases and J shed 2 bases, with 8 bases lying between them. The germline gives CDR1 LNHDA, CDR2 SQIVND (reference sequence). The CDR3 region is CASSMGAAGANVLTF. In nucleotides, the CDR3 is TGTGCCAGTAGTATGGGGGCTGCTGGGGCCAACGTCCTGACTTTC.

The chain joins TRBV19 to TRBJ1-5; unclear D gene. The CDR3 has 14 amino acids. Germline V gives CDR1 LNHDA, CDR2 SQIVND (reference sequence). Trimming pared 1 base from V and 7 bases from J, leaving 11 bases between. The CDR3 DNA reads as TGTGCCAGTAGTATAGTTCCGGGTCGGCAGCCCCAGCATTTT. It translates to CASSIVPGRQPQHF.

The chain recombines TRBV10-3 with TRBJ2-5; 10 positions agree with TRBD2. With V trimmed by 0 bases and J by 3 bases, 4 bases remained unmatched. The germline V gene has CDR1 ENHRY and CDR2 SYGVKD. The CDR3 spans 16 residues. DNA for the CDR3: TGTGCCATCAGTGAGTCAGGGACTAGCGTTGAAGAGACCCAGTACTTC. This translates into CAISESGTSVEETQYF.

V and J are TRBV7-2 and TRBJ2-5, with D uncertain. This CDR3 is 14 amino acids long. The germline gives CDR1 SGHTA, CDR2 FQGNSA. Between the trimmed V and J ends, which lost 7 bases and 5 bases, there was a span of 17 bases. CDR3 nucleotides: TGTGCCAGCACCGTGAGCGCGGAAAGGGAGACCCAGTACTTC. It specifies CASTVSAERETQYF.

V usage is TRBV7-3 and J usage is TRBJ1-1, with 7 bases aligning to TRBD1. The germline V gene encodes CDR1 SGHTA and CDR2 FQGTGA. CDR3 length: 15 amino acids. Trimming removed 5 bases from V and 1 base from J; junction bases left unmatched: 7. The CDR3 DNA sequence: TGTGCCAGCAGCCCTGGGACAGCTAGGAACACTGAAGCTTTCTTT. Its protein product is CASSPGTARNTEAFF.

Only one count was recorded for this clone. CDR3 DNA sequence: TGTGCCAGCAGCCAGGTCGGTCGGCGGGAGGTATACGAGCAGTACTTC. Translating gives CASSQVGRREVYEQYF. V and J are TRBV3-1 (or the pseudogene TRBV3-2) and TRBJ2-7; 8 bases align to TRBD2. V was pared by 3 bases and J by 4 bases, with 11 bases of the junction left unmatched. Germline CDR1 LGHDT, CDR2 YNNKEL (reference sequence). This CDR3 region has 16 residues.

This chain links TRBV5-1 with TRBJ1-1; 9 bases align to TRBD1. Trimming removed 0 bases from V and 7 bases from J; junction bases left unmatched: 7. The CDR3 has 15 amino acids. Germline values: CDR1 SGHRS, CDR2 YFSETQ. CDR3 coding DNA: TGCGCCAGCAGCTTGGTGTTACAGGGGGCTGGTGAAGCTTTCTTT. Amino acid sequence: CASSLVLQGAGEAFF.

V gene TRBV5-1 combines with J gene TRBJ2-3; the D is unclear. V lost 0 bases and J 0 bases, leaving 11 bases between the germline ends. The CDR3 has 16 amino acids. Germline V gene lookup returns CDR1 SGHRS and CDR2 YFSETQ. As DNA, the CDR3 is TGCGCCAGCAGCTTGGCCCCGAGGTCTAGCACAGATACGCAGTATTTT. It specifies CASSLAPRSSTDTQYF.

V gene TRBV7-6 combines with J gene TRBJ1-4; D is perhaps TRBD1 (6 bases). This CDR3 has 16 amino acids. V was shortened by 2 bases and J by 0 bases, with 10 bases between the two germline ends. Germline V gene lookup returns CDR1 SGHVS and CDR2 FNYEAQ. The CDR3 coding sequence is TGTGCCAGCAGCTTATTGCGGACAGCAACTAATGAAAAACTGTTTTTT. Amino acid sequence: CASSLLRTATNEKLFF.

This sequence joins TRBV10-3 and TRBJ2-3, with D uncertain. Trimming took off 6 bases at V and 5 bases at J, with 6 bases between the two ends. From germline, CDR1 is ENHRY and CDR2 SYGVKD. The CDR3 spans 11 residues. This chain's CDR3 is CAISSGDTQYF. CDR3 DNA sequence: TGTGCCATCAGCTCAGGAGATACGCAGTATTTT.

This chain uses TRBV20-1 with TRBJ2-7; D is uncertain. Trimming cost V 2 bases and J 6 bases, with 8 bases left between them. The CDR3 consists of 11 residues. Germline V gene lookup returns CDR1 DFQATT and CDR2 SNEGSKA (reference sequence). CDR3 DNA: TGCAGTGCTAGATCTGGCAGCGAGCAGTACTTC. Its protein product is CSARSGSEQYF.

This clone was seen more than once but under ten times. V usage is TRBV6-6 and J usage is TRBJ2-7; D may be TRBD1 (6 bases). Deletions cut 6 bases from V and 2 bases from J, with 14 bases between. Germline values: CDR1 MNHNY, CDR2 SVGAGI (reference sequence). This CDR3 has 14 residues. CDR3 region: CASRGTLGAYEQYF. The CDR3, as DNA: TGTGCCAGCAGGGGGACACTCGGAGCCTACGAGCAGTACTTC.

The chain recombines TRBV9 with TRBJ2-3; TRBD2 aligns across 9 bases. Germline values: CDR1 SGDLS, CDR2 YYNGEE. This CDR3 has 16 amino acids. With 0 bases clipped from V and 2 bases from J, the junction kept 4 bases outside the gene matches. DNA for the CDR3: TGTGCCAGCAGCGTAGCCCTAGCGGGGACCACAGATACGCAGTATTTT. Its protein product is CASSVALAGTTDTQYF.

CDR3 coding DNA: TGTGCCAGCAGTGAATGGGGACTAGCGTTCGAGCAGTACTTC. This encodes CASSEWGLAFEQYF. The chain is built from TRBV25-1 and TRBJ2-7, with 10 bases lining up with TRBD2. V was pared by 1 base and J by 6 bases, with 3 bases of the junction left unmatched. CDR3 size: 14 residues. Germline V gives CDR1 MGHDK, CDR2 SYGVNS.

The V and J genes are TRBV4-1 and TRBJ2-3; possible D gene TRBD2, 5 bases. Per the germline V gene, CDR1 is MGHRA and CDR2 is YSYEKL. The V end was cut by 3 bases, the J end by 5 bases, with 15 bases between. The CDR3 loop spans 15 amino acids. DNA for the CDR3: TGCGCCAGCAGCCAGGAGCTAGCAAATGGAGATACGCAGTATTTT. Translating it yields CASSQELANGDTQYF.